This section outlines one TCR beta chain sequence together with its context. The sorted conventional CD4+ T cells were CD25-low and CD127-high, with genomic DNA sequenced. This specimen comes from a study of regulatory and conventional T cells in RAG deficiency. Measured with immunoSEQ multiplex PCR; TCRdb has only the in-frame clones, and not every one. The table has about 46,000 clones, approximately 90% seen once; the top ten hold about 0.54%. Per the germline V gene, CDR1 is SEHNR and CDR2 is FQNEAQ (reference sequence). This CDR3 comprises 15 residues. The ends were cut back, 5 bases at V and 1 base at J, with 11 bases in the middle. A further study also used this sample, focusing on regulatory T cells. In that study: Amplification used 52 TRBV primers and 13 TRBJ primers.

The sequence was collected from a human donor in good health. The sample consisted of CD4+ effector T cells sorted from blood. The V gene is TRBV7-9, the J gene TRBJ2-2; perhaps TRBD1 as D (5 bases). The CDR3 loop is CASSQGSGNTGELFF. Written as DNA, the CDR3 is TGTGCCAGCAGCCAGGGTTCGGGGAACACCGGGGAGCTGTTTTTT. The full variable domain, its missing parts supplied by reference TRBV7-9 and TRBJ2-2, is DTGVSQNPRHKITKRGQNVTFRCDPISEHNRLYWYRQTLGQGPEFLTYFQNEAQLEKSRLLSDRFSAERPKGSFSTLEIQRTEQGDSAMYLCASSQGSGNTGELFFGEGSRLTVL.